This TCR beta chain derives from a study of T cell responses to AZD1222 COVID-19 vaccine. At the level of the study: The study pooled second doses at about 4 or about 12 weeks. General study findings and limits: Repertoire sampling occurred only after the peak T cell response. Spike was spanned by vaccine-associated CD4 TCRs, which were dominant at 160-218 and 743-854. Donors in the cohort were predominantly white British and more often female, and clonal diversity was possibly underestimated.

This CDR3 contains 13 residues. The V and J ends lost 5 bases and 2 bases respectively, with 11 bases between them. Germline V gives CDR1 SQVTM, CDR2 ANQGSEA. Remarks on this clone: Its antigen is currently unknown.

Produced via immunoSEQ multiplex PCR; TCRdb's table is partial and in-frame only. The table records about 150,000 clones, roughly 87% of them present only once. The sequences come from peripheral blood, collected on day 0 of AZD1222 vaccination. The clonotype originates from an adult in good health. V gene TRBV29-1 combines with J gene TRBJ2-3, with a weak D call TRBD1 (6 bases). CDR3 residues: CSVTRDTTDTQYF. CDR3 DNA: TGCAGCGTTACCCGGGACACCACAGATACGCAGTATTTT.